One and the same sample provided the 26 T cell receptor beta chains below, sequenced in a study of T cell responses to AZD1222 COVID-19 vaccine. The data were produced by immunoSEQ multiplex PCR, yet TCRdb's version contains in-frame clones alone and is incomplete. The sample holds about 150,000 clones; 94% are singletons and the top ten take roughly 1.2%. The sequencing here drew on peripheral blood, taken on day 0 of AZD1222 vaccination. The receptors originated from an adult in good health.

The chain carries TRBV6-6 and TRBJ2-2, with no clear D. The germline CDR1 and CDR2 sequences are MNHNY and SVGAGI (reference sequence). Deletions cut 0 bases from V and 1 base from J, with 3 bases between. This CDR3 region has 14 residues. CDR3 sequence reads: CASSYSVNTGELFF. DNA of the CDR3: TGTGCCAGCAGTTACTCCGTGAACACCGGGGAGCTGTTTTTT.

The chain joins TRBV7-9 to TRBJ2-3, with TRBD2 identical over 11 bases. This CDR3 is 13 amino acids long. The V segment lost 11 bases and the J segment 3 bases; nucleotides outside the gene matches: 4. Germline V gives CDR1 SEHNR, CDR2 FQNEAQ (reference sequence). DNA of the CDR3: TGTGCCTCTAGCGGGAGGACAACAGATACGCAGTATTTT. Translation: CASSGRTTDTQYF.

This clone was detected only once. The genes are TRBV7-2 and TRBJ1-6, with D unclear. The V and J ends lost 1 base and 10 bases respectively, with 20 bases between them. CDR1 and CDR2 (germline): SGHTA, FQGNSA. CDR3 length: 17 amino acids. The DNA for the CDR3 is TGTGCCAGCAGCTTAGGACTCAGCCGGTTAGCAGGATCACCCCTCCACTTT. Its protein is CASSLGLSRLAGSPLHF.

V and J are TRBV5-1 and TRBJ2-2; TRBD1 aligns across 8 bases. After removal of 0 bases from V and 5 bases from J, the junction contained 3 bases not matched to a gene. From germline, CDR1 is SGHRS and CDR2 YFSETQ. CDR3 length equals 15 residues. DNA of the CDR3: TGCGCCAGCAGCTTGGGGACAGGGACGACCGGGGAGCTGTTTTTT. As protein: CASSLGTGTTGELFF.

The V gene is TRBV5-6, the J gene TRBJ2-5, with D maybe TRBD2 (5 bases). The V gene lost 0 bases and the J gene lost 5 bases, with 11 bases spanning the gap. The CDR3 length is 14 residues. Per germline, CDR1 SGHDT and CDR2 YYEEEE. The CDR3: CASSLVTGRETQYF. The DNA of the CDR3 is TGTGCCAGCAGCTTGGTGACGGGAAGGGAGACCCAGTACTTC.

This chain uses TRBV11-2 with TRBJ2-7; D possibly uses TRBD1 or TRBD2 (5 bases each). There are 14 residues in the CDR3. The germline V gene has CDR1 SGHAT and CDR2 FQNNGV. V was shortened by 5 bases and J by 0 bases, with 11 bases between the two germline ends. CDR3 sequence: CASSRSGPSYEQYV. CDR3 nucleotides: TGTGCCAGCAGCCGCTCGGGGCCCTCCTACGAGCAGTACGTC.

The rearrangement uses TRBV11-3 and TRBJ2-1, with a weak D call TRBD2 (5 bases). From germline, CDR1 is SGHNT and CDR2 YENEEA. The CDR3 extends over 15 amino acids. Trimming took off 5 bases at V and 0 bases at J, with 11 bases between the two ends. The CDR3 protein is CASSLRAVSYNEQFF. CDR3 DNA sequence: TGTGCCAGCAGCCTGCGAGCGGTCTCCTACAATGAGCAGTTCTTC.

The chain employs TRBV2 and TRBJ1-2, with a possible D match to TRBD1 (6 bases). This CDR3 spans 15 amino acids. Germline V gene sequence: CDR1 SNHLY, CDR2 FYNNEI. Trimming pared 8 bases from V and 4 bases from J, leaving 20 bases between. CDR3 residues: CASFTRDKPIYGYTF. DNA of the CDR3: TGTGCCAGCTTTACCCGGGACAAGCCTATCTATGGCTACACCTTC.

This clone qualifies as medium-sized. The rearrangement joins TRBV2 to TRBJ1-5; TRBD1 agrees at 11 bases. V shed 4 bases and J 2 bases; nucleotides not matched to a gene: 1. Germline V gene data show CDR1 as SNHLY and CDR2 as FYNNEI. The CDR3 covers 15 residues. CDR3 protein: CASSGTGGGNQPQHF. CDR3 nucleotides: TGTGCCAGCAGTGGGACAGGGGGCGGCAATCAGCCCCAGCATTTT.

The chain recombines TRBV24-1 with TRBJ2-1; D may correspond to TRBD1 or TRBD2 (5 bases each). V was clipped by 7 bases and J by 7 bases, with 13 bases between them. The V gene's germline CDR1 is KGHDR and CDR2 SFDVKD. The CDR3 extends over 13 amino acids. In DNA, the CDR3 is TGTGCCACCAGCCGAGGGGATAGGAATGAGCAGTTCTTC. Protein sequence: CATSRGDRNEQFF.

The rearrangement links TRBV10-2 to TRBJ1-1; weak D call: TRBD1 (5 bases). The germline V and J ends were trimmed by 8 bases and 5 bases, with 15 bases remaining between them. Per the germline V gene, CDR1 is WSHSY and CDR2 is SAAADI. The CDR3 totals 13 residues. CDR3 amino acids: CASGETRATEAFF. The CDR3 region has the DNA TGCGCCAGCGGAGAAACCAGGGCGACTGAAGCTTTCTTT.

The chain carries TRBV9 and TRBJ2-3; 7 bases are a match to TRBD1. V was pared by 0 bases and J by 2 bases, with 6 bases of the junction left unmatched. The CDR3 totals 16 residues. Germline loops: CDR1 SGDLS, CDR2 YYNGEE. CDR3 DNA sequence: TGTGCCAGCAGCGTAGATCCGGGACAGAACACAGATACGCAGTATTTT. As protein: CASSVDPGQNTDTQYF. The complete variable domain, with remaining parts taken from reference TRBV9 and TRBJ2-3, reads DSGVTQTPKHLITATGQRVTLRCSPRSGDLSVYWYQQSLDQGLQFLIQYYNGEERAKGNILERFSAQQFPDLHSELNLSSLELGDSALYFCASSVDPGQNTDTQYFGPGTRLTVL.

The chain is built from TRBV2 and TRBJ2-3; 10 bases align to TRBD1. The germline CDR1 and CDR2 sequences are SNHLY and FYNNEI. The junction had 4 bases not matched to a gene; V was cut back by 10 bases and J by 3 bases. This CDR3 spans 13 amino acids. The CDR3 reads CANRQGATDTQYF. The CDR3 DNA sequence: TGTGCCAACCGACAGGGGGCTACAGATACGCAGTATTTT.

The V call is TRBV27, the J call TRBJ1-1; D unresolved. The CDR3 totals 14 residues. From germline, CDR1 is MNHEY and CDR2 SMNVEV (reference sequence). Trimming stripped 2 bases from V and 4 bases from J, with 11 bases between. The CDR3 bases are TGTGCCAGCAGTTTAGACCCCGTGGGCACTGAAGCTTTCTTT. It codes for CASSLDPVGTEAFF.

The J gene is TRBJ1-1, the V gene TRBV7-2; tentatively, D is TRBD1 (6 bases). V lost 5 bases, J lost 7 bases, and 20 bases lay in between. The germline gives CDR1 SGHTA, CDR2 FQGNSA. CDR3 length: 15 amino acids. DNA for the CDR3: TGTGCCAGCAGCCAATTTAGTGGCGGGGACAATGAAGCTTTCTTT. Translation: CASSQFSGGDNEAFF.

V and J are TRBV12-2 and TRBJ1-2. TRBV12-2 is a documented pseudogene. The CDR3 consists of 11 residues. The CDR3 coding sequence is TGTGCAAGTCGCCTCCGAGCGCGCTACACCTTC. Its translation is CASRLRARYTF.

V and J are TRBV19 and TRBJ1-5; TRBD1 agrees at 8 bases. V gave up 3 bases and J gave up 3 bases; unmatched junction bases: 7. CDR3 length: 16 amino acids. CDR1 LNHDA and CDR2 SQIVND come from the germline V gene (reference sequence). The CDR3 spells CASSIGPGGFNQPQHF. CDR3 nucleotides: TGTGCCAGTAGTATTGGTCCAGGGGGCTTCAATCAGCCCCAGCATTTT. Full variable domain (outside the CDR3, taken from reference TRBV19 and TRBJ1-5): DGGITQSPKYLFRKEGQNVTLSCEQNLNHDAMYWYRQDPGQGLRLIYYSQIVNDFQKGDIAEGYSVSREKKESFPLTVTSAQKNPTAFYLCASSIGPGGFNQPQHFGDGTRLSIL.

The chain employs TRBV7-2 and TRBJ2-3; a possible D gene is TRBD2 (5 bases). CDR3 length equals 15 residues. The V gene's germline CDR1 is SGHTA and CDR2 FQGNSA. Trimming cost V 5 bases and J 0 bases, with 12 bases left between them. The CDR3 is CASSTHRLSTDTQYF. The CDR3 DNA is TGTGCCAGCAGCACCCACAGACTAAGCACAGATACGCAGTATTTT.

The V gene is TRBV7-8, the J gene TRBJ2-1; D not resolved. CDR1 and CDR2 from the germline V gene are SGHVS and FQNEAQ. This CDR3 spans 12 amino acids. Trimming removed 4 bases at V and 10 bases at J, with 11 bases between. Here the CDR3 reads CASSSTLEEQFF. In DNA form, the CDR3 reads TGTGCCAGCAGCTCAACTTTGGAGGAGCAGTTCTTC.

The V call is TRBV3-1 (or the pseudogene TRBV3-2), the J call TRBJ2-1; no clear D. The CDR3 runs 14 residues. Germline V lookup: CDR1 LGHDT, CDR2 YNNKEL (reference sequence). Trimming stripped 0 bases from V and 5 bases from J, with 8 bases between. CDR3 sequence (DNA): TGTGCCAGCAGCCAAGACCCAGGCGACAATGAGCAGTTCTTC. Its translation: CASSQDPGDNEQFF.

The V gene is TRBV24-1, the J gene TRBJ2-1, with D maybe TRBD1 (6 bases). Germline V gene sequence: CDR1 KGHDR, CDR2 SFDVKD. Trimming left V 5 bases short and J 6 bases short, with 16 bases between. This CDR3 contains 15 residues. The CDR3 DNA reads TGTGCCACCAGTGGGCACAGGGTTCTGAGCAATGAGCAGTTCTTC. Amino acid sequence: CATSGHRVLSNEQFF.

J is TRBJ2-1 and V is TRBV3-1 (or the pseudogene TRBV3-2); D gene uncertain. Germline V gene data show CDR1 as LGHDT and CDR2 as YNNKEL (reference sequence). Trimming took 1 base from V and 9 from J, leaving 10 bases between them. CDR3 length equals 13 residues. CDR3 protein: CASSQAHVGEQFF. As DNA, the CDR3 is TGTGCCAGCAGCCAAGCTCATGTAGGTGAGCAGTTCTTC.

The V gene is TRBV6-1, the J gene TRBJ1-2; D possibly corresponds to TRBD1 (6 bases). This CDR3 contains 19 residues. Germline loops: CDR1 MNHNS, CDR2 SASEGT. Trimming removed 2 bases at V and 4 bases at J, with 26 bases between. CDR3 region: CASSEYPFSDPTGSYGYTF. CDR3 in DNA: TGTGCCAGCAGTGAATATCCCTTTTCGGACCCCACAGGGTCCTATGGCTACACCTTC.

This clone was recorded a few times. V usage is TRBV27 and J usage is TRBJ2-1; TRBD2 matches at 10 bases. V shed 2 bases, J shed 6 bases, and the junction held 4 bases outside the gene matches. The CDR3 covers 15 residues. The V gene's germline CDR1 is MNHEY and CDR2 SMNVEV (reference sequence). In DNA, the CDR3 is TGTGCCAGCAGTTTAGCCCTAGCGGGAGTCAATGAGCAGTTCTTC. The encoded protein is CASSLALAGVNEQFF.

A single count supports this clone. V usage is TRBV27 and J usage is TRBJ1-5; TRBD1 agrees at 7 bases. The V segment lost 6 bases and the J segment 4 bases; nucleotides outside the gene matches: 6. The CDR3 covers 14 residues. Germline CDR1 reads MNHEY; CDR2 reads SMNVEV (reference sequence). The CDR3: CASSLRQGNQPQHF. The CDR3 DNA reads as TGTGCCAGCAGCCTCCGACAGGGTAATCAGCCCCAGCATTTT.

The chain uses TRBV9 and TRBJ1-1; D call uncertain. The ends were cut back, 1 base at V and 0 bases at J, with 4 bases in the middle. CDR1 is SGDLS and CDR2 is YYNGEE in the germline V gene. The CDR3 has 13 amino acids. The CDR3 loop is CASSVRLNTEAFF. The CDR3 DNA reads TGTGCCAGCAGCGTACGGTTGAACACTGAAGCTTTCTTT.